These 18 T cell receptor beta chains were sequenced from one sample in a study of T cells after yellow fever vaccination. TCRdb called the 5' RACE reads again in MiXCR, with one record for every CDR3 protein. The data contain 250,000 to 300,000 distinct CDR3 sequences, around 5.2% of them singletons. The input for sequencing was CD4+ T cells sorted from PBMCs, taken on the day of the yellow fever booster vaccination. The receptors come from a man younger than 35 who received the YFV17D yellow fever vaccine.

A few counts support this clonotype. The rearrangement joins TRBV4-1 to TRBJ1-6; 8 positions match TRBD1. The V and J ends lost 4 bases and 6 bases, in that order; junction bases with no gene match: 8. Germline CDR1 is MGHRA and CDR2 is YSYEKL. The length of the CDR3 is 16 residues. The DNA for the CDR3 is TGCGCCAGCAGCCGGATCGGGACAGGCCCTAATTCACCCCTCCACTTT. Translating gives CASSRIGTGPNSPLHF.

The chain links TRBV7-9 to TRBJ2-6; 11 nucleotides line up with TRBD1. Germline loops: CDR1 SEHNR, CDR2 FQNEAQ (reference sequence). The CDR3 covers 17 residues. J lost 4 bases, V lost 7 bases, and 9 bases had no gene match. The DNA of the CDR3 is TGTGCCAGCACCGGACAGGGGGCGGCCTCCGGGGCCAACGTCCTGACTTTC. It is translated as CASTGQGAASGANVLTF.

This chain links TRBV7-9 with TRBJ2-1, with TRBD2 matching 7 bases. Per the germline V gene, CDR1 is SEHNR and CDR2 is FQNEAQ (reference sequence). The CDR3 has 13 residues. Trimming cost V 7 bases and J 10 bases; bases outside gene matches: 10. The CDR3 reads CASTLFPGLEQFF. CDR3 nucleotide sequence: TGTGCCAGCACCCTGTTCCCGGGACTAGAGCAGTTCTTC.

In the case of this clonotype: Given a much more abundant clone one base away, this may be a read error. The gene calls are TRBV7-2 and TRBJ2-1; the match to TRBD1 covers 10 bases. This CDR3 is 13 amino acids long. Per the germline V gene, CDR1 is SGHTA and CDR2 is FQGNSA. CDR3 DNA sequence: TGTGCCAGCTGCTTAGGGACAGGGGATCTCCAGTTCTTC. Translating gives CASCLGTGDLQFF. Full variable domain (missing parts from reference TRBV7-2 and TRBJ2-1): GAGVSQSPSNKVTEKGKDVELRCDPISGHTALYWYRQSLGQGLEFLIYFQGNSAPDKSGLPSDRFSAERTGGSVSTLTIQRTQQEDSAVYLCASCLGTGDLQFFGPGTRLTVL.

The rearrangement links TRBV7-6 to TRBJ2-1; 11 bases line up with TRBD2. The CDR3 covers 14 residues. J lost 4 bases, V lost 7 bases, and 3 bases had no gene match. Germline-derived CDR1 and CDR2 are SGHVS and FNYEAQ. CDR3 amino acids: CASTGLAGYNEQFF. In DNA, the CDR3 is TGTGCCAGCACCGGACTAGCGGGTTACAATGAGCAGTTCTTC.

The rearrangement uses TRBV12-3 or TRBV12-4 and TRBJ1-2; D uncertain. V lost 5 bases and J 8 bases, leaving 12 bases between the germline ends. The CDR3 is 12 amino acids. CDR3: CASSPVVRGYTF. CDR3 nucleotide sequence: TGTGCCAGCAGTCCAGTAGTTCGGGGCTACACCTTC.

This clonotype was observed a handful of times. The CDR3 reads CASSPTALTAYEQYF. The CDR3 nucleotides read TGTGCCAGCAGCCCGACTGCTCTTACGGCCTACGAGCAGTACTTC. This chain uses TRBV7-9 with TRBJ2-7; D gene ambiguous. The CDR3 spans 15 residues. The germline gives CDR1 SEHNR, CDR2 FQNEAQ (reference sequence). V gave up 5 bases and J gave up 2 bases, with 16 bases separating them.

This sequence joins TRBV6-6 and TRBJ2-5; 7 bases match TRBD1. V lost 5 bases, J lost 5 bases, and 8 bases stayed unmatched. Germline CDR1 and CDR2: MNHNY and SVGAGI (reference sequence). The CDR3 runs to 14 residues. The CDR3 nucleotides are TGTGCCAGCAGTCCTCGACAGGGTTGGGAGACCCAGTACTTC. This encodes CASSPRQGWETQYF.

This clonotype was observed at least ten times. The rearrangement uses TRBV29-1 and TRBJ2-3; TRBD2 is a possible D gene (6 bases). Germline V gene lookup returns CDR1 SQVTM and CDR2 ANQGSEA. V was shortened by 3 bases and J by 1 base, with 11 bases between the two germline ends. This CDR3 is 14 amino acids long. CDR3 nucleotide sequence: TGCAGCGTTGAGGGGGGTCGGGGCACAGATACGCAGTATTTT. Translating gives CSVEGGRGTDTQYF.

This clonotype was detected ten times or more. Here the CDR3 DNA reads TGCAGTGCTAGACCACCGGGACAGGGATTTTCCGAGCAGTACGTC. This sequence encodes CSARPPGQGFSEQYV. The V and J genes are TRBV20-1 and TRBJ2-7; 9 positions match TRBD1. Losses at the gene ends were 2 bases for V and 6 bases for J; bases not matched to a gene: 11. This CDR3 contains 15 residues. Germline-derived CDR1 and CDR2 are DFQATT and SNEGSKA (reference sequence).

This clonotype turned up a few times. V is TRBV6-1 and J is TRBJ2-7; 10 bases are shared with TRBD1. There are 15 residues in the CDR3. Germline V gene lookup returns CDR1 MNHNS and CDR2 SASEGT. With 3 bases clipped from V and 3 bases from J, the junction kept 5 bases outside the gene matches. CDR3 loop: CASSEGTGAFYEQYF. The CDR3 DNA follows: TGTGCCAGCAGTGAGGGGACAGGGGCCTTCTACGAGCAGTACTTC.

This clonotype was seen only a few times. The chain combines TRBV6-5 with TRBJ2-1; TRBD1 agrees at 9 bases. The CDR3 is 15 amino acids. From germline, CDR1 is MNHEY and CDR2 SVGAGI. V lost 6 bases to trimming and J lost 5 bases; unmatched junction nucleotides: 8. CDR3 sequence: CASRVPGQGHNEQFF. The CDR3 DNA is TGTGCCAGCAGGGTACCGGGACAGGGACACAATGAGCAGTTCTTC.

This clonotype was detected ten times or more. The chain has TRBV12-3 or TRBV12-4 and TRBJ2-7; either TRBD1 or TRBD2 may fit D (5 bases each). The CDR3 runs 13 residues. With 5 bases removed from V and 2 bases from J, the gap between germline ends came to 10 bases. The CDR3 is CASSPEGPYEQYV. DNA for the CDR3: TGTGCCAGCAGTCCAGAGGGACCCTACGAGCAGTACGTC.

As regards this clonotype: A read error may explain this, as a much larger clone is one base away. This chain joins TRBV7-2 and TRBJ1-5, with unresolved D. This CDR3 has 15 residues. The germline CDR1 and CDR2 sequences are SGHTA and FQGNSA. The DNA of the CDR3 is TGTGACAGCAGCTTAGAGGTCCTCAGCAATCAGCCCCAGCATTTT. Translated, it gives CDSSLEVLSNQPQHF.

This clonotype was detected ten times or more. CDR3 in DNA: TGTGCCAGCAGCCCAGGGTATCGGGGGCCCCGCTCCGGGGAGCTGTTTTTT. It codes for CASSPGYRGPRSGELFF. The chain uses TRBV7-6 and TRBJ2-2; D is perhaps TRBD1 or TRBD2 (6 bases each). The germline CDR1 and CDR2 sequences are SGHVS and FNYEAQ. This CDR3 region has 17 residues. V was cut by 5 bases and J by 6 bases, with 22 bases left in between.

This clonotype was observed many times. The chain employs TRBV5-1 and TRBJ2-3; D is unresolved. The germline V gene encodes CDR1 SGHRS and CDR2 YFSETQ. The CDR3 covers 16 residues. Trimming shortened V by 0 bases and J by 0 bases, and 11 bases separated the two germline ends. CDR3 sequence reads: CASSLARRGSTDTQYF. The CDR3 coding sequence is TGCGCCAGCAGCTTGGCCCGTAGAGGCAGCACAGATACGCAGTATTTT.

This clonotype was detected only a few times. This chain links TRBV9 with TRBJ2-7, with D perhaps given as TRBD1 or TRBD2 (6 bases each). There are 13 residues in the CDR3. CDR1 and CDR2 from the germline V gene are SGDLS and YYNGEE. With 3 bases removed from V and 3 bases from J, the gap between germline ends came to 10 bases. CDR3 amino acids: CASSGGARYEQYF. Written as DNA, the CDR3 is TGTGCCAGCAGCGGGGGGGCGCGCTACGAGCAGTACTTC.

The chain employs TRBV4-2 and TRBJ2-5; D gene uncertain. The length of the CDR3 is 14 residues. Deletions cut 1 base from V and 1 base from J, with 7 bases between. Germline CDR1 LGHNA, CDR2 YNFKEQ. CDR3 amino acids: CASSQAGAQETQYF. Here the CDR3 DNA reads TGTGCCAGCAGCCAAGCGGGTGCCCAAGAGACCCAGTACTTC.